The clone carrying this T cell receptor beta chain has more than one count but fewer than ten. Antigen unknown. These data originate in a study of blood T cells in healthy people across ages. Study-wide results and caveats: Using unsorted PBMCs precluded a conclusive naive versus antigen-experienced comparison.

Donation came from healthy Caucasian individuals in Russia who were aged 6 to 90. Through a sample-barcoded 5' primer and a J-beta primer mix, a second PCR was run for roughly 6 to 12 cycles. Using its own MiXCR run on the 5' RACE reads, TCRdb lists one record per CDR3 protein. Among approximately 800,000 distinct CDR3 sequences listed, 20% to 30% were seen once. The CDR3 is 15 residues long. V shed 5 bases and J 5 bases; nucleotides not matched to a gene: 12. Germline V gene sequence: CDR1 SGHKS, CDR2 YYEKEE (reference sequence). These same data were also listed under a study on T cells of mothers and their children. As that report states: Thymic selection shapes TCR recombination output in related pairs, and it does so similarly in unrelated pairs.

Source material: blood. The chain has TRBV5-5 and TRBJ2-7; TRBD1 aligns across 8 bases. The TCR comes from a boy between 10 and 17 years old in good health. CDR3 nucleotide sequence: TGTGCCAGCAGTTATGGGACAGGAAGGTTCGACGAGCAGTACTTC. It translates to CASSYGTGRFDEQYF.